Detailed here is one TCR beta chain. This entry comes from a study of shared T cell receptors in the human thymus. Per germline, CDR1 LGHNA and CDR2 YNFKEQ. The CDR3 consists of 19 residues. The V segment lost 4 bases and the J segment 4 bases; nucleotides outside the gene matches: 14. Method: immunoSEQ multiplex PCR; TCRdb's copy keeps in-frame clones and lacks some. The sample holds over 350,000 clones, roughly 94% seen once. The receptor's source is a human donor. The chain couples TRBV4-2 to TRBJ2-2, with 11 bases that match TRBD1. Sequencing used thymocytes. For the CDR3, the DNA is TGTGCCAGCAGCCCCATAAACTGGAGTGGGACAGGGGGCACCGGGGAGCTGTTTTTT. It yields the protein CASSPINWSGTGGTGELFF.